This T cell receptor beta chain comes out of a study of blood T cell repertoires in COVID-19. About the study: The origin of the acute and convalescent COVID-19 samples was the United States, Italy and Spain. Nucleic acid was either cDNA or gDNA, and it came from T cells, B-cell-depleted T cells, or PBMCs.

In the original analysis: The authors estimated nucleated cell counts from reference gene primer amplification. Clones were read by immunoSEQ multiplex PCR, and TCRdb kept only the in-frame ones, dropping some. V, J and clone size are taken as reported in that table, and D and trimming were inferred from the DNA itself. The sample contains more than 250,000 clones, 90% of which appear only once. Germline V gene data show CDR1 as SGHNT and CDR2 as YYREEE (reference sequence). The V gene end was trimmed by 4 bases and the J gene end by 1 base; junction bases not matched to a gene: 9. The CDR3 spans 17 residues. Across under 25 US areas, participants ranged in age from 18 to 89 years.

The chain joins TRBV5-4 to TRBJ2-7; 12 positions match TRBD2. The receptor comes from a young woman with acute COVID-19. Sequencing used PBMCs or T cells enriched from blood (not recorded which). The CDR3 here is CASSPGWTSGTSYEQYF. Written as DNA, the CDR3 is TGTGCCAGCAGCCCCGGTTGGACTAGCGGGACTTCCTACGAGCAGTACTTC.